The rows below give T cell receptor beta chains drawn from one sample of a study of early T cells in non-severe SARS-CoV-2 infection. Each CDR3 protein gets one entry after TCRdb re-called the 5' RACE reads with MiXCR. Of 55,000 to 70,000 distinct CDR3 sequences listed, around 4.7% were seen once; the top ten hold roughly 5%. What was sequenced was whole blood. The receptor source for this set is an adult who was a healthcare worker with PCR-confirmed SARS-CoV-2 infection or an uninfected control (not recorded which). The CDR3 runs from the conserved cysteine through the conserved F or W. The order of the fields is clone size, D gene, V gene, J gene, CDR3 protein, CDR3 DNA. A D gene is named only where the DNA matches it firmly. Size is stated for part of the rows, as once, few or many counts, or as a class when the clone is expanded.

many	.	TRBV7-3	TRBJ2-2	CASSLSVVNTGELFF	TGTGCCAGCAGCTTATCCGTCGTGAACACCGGGGAGCTGTTTTTT
few	TRBD1	TRBV5-1	TRBJ1-1	CASTPGGLSSTEAFF	TGCGCCAGCACCCCAGGGGGCCTGAGTAGCACTGAAGCTTTCTTT
.	.	TRBV25-1	TRBJ1-1	CASSNPGNTEAFF	TGTGCCAGCAGTAATCCGGGGAACACTGAAGCTTTCTTT
many	.	TRBV20-1	TRBJ1-6	CSARDHEGSSSYNSPLHF	TGCAGTGCTAGAGATCACGAGGGGTCCAGCTCCTATAATTCACCCCTCCACTTT
few	.	TRBV5-1	TRBJ2-5	CASSLAWETQYF	TGCGCCAGCAGCTTGGCCTGGGAGACCCAGTACTTC
.	.	TRBV20-1	TRBJ1-2	CSAPAWNGAYGYTF	TGCAGTGCCCCCGCTTGGAACGGTGCCTATGGCTACACCTTC
many	TRBD1	TRBV6-6	TRBJ2-7	CASRGTGELNEQYF	TGTGCCAGCAGAGGGACAGGGGAACTCAACGAGCAGTACTTC
many	.	TRBV3-1	TRBJ2-5	CASSPNQETQYF	TGTGCCAGCAGCCCGAACCAAGAGACCCAGTACTTC
few	.	TRBV20-1	TRBJ2-2	CSAPSTGELFF	TGCAGTGCCCCCTCCACCGGGGAGCTGTTTTTT
many	.	TRBV6-5	TRBJ1-6	CASSGTGNSPLHF	TGTGCCAGCAGCGGAACAGGGAATTCACCCCTCCACTTT
many	.	TRBV20-1	TRBJ2-3	CSATFEGVRAGSTDTQYF	TGCAGTGCAACGTTCGAAGGGGTCCGCGCCGGTAGCACAGATACGCAGTATTTT
many	TRBD2	TRBV5-1	TRBJ2-3	CASSSTSGTTDTQYF	TGCGCCAGCAGCTCGACTAGCGGGACCACAGATACGCAGTATTTT
few	.	TRBV6-6	TRBJ2-7	CASGGRGEQYF	TGTGCCAGCGGGGGTCGGGGCGAGCAGTACTTC
many	.	TRBV13	TRBJ2-7	CASSFPRGSYEQYF	TGTGCCAGCAGCTTTCCCAGGGGCTCCTACGAGCAGTACTTC
many	TRBD2	TRBV9	TRBJ2-3	CASGIAGGKTDTQYF	TGTGCCAGCGGGATAGCGGGGGGGAAAACAGATACGCAGTATTTT
many	.	TRBV6-2/TRBV6-3	TRBJ2-3	CASREQGIDTQYF	TGTGCCAGCAGGGAACAGGGAATAGATACGCAGTATTTT
.	.	TRBV5-1	TRBJ2-2	CASSPEGVGTGELFF	TGCGCCAGCAGCCCAGAGGGGGTTGGCACCGGGGAGCTGTTTTTT
many	.	TRBV14	TRBJ1-4	CASSQTGRTLFF	TGTGCCAGCAGCCAAACGGGACGTACTTTGTTTTTT
many	TRBD2	TRBV7-2	TRBJ2-1	CASSLAGLLYNEQFF	TGTGCCAGCAGCTTAGCGGGACTACTCTACAATGAGCAGTTCTTC
.	TRBD2	TRBV2	TRBJ2-3	CASSDTSGGDTQYF	TGTGCCAGCAGTGATACGAGCGGGGGTGATACGCAGTATTTT
many	.	TRBV6-1	TRBJ2-7	CASSEIGGAGEQYF	TGTGCCAGCAGTGAGATAGGGGGGGCTGGCGAGCAGTACTTC
many	.	TRBV7-8	TRBJ2-3	CASSHGQPTQYF	TGTGCCAGCAGCCATGGACAGCCCACGCAGTATTTT
few	.	TRBV4-1	TRBJ1-1	CASSHGPEDTEAFF	TGCGCCAGCAGCCATGGACCGGAGGACACTGAAGCTTTCTTT
.	TRBD2	TRBV3-1	TRBJ2-1	CASSLAGDPYNEQFF	TGTGCCAGCAGCCTAGCGGGGGACCCCTACAATGAGCAGTTCTTC
many	.	TRBV27	TRBJ1-3	CASSDGARGHGNTIYF	TGTGCCAGCTCGGACGGGGCGCGTGGTCACGGAAACACCATATATTTT
many	.	TRBV11-2	TRBJ2-7	CASTLLQDEQYF	TGTGCCAGCACCCTACTTCAGGACGAGCAGTACTTC
.	.	TRBV14	TRBJ2-2	CASSQVVGIGELFF	TGTGCCAGCAGCCAAGTCGTGGGGATCGGGGAGCTGTTTTTT
many	.	TRBV5-5	TRBJ2-1	CASSLLLVRGSSYNEQFF	TGTGCCAGCAGCTTATTGTTAGTGCGGGGAAGCTCCTACAATGAGCAGTTCTTC
many	.	TRBV27	TRBJ1-4	CASSLFRGTEKLFF	TGTGCCAGCAGTTTATTCCGGGGAACTGAAAAACTGTTTTTT
.	TRBD1	TRBV5-1	TRBJ2-3	CASSDHRGQDTQYF	TGCGCCAGCAGCGACCACAGGGGTCAAGATACGCAGTATTTT
many	.	TRBV24-1	TRBJ1-1	CATSDLRVTFF	TGTGCCACCAGTGATTTGCGAGTGACTTTCTTT
many	.	TRBV3-1	TRBJ2-1	CASSQGDSGGDEQFF	TGTGCCAGCAGCCAAGGTGATAGCGGAGGTGATGAGCAGTTCTTC
many	.	TRBV9	TRBJ2-7	CASSVDVGSYEQYF	TGTGCCAGCAGCGTAGACGTCGGCTCCTACGAGCAGTACTTC
many	.	TRBV6-2/TRBV6-3	TRBJ1-4	CASSYSKRQQNEKLFF	TGTGCCAGCAGTTACTCGAAGCGACAGCAAAATGAAAAACTGTTTTTT
.	.	TRBV7-3	TRBJ2-2	CASRGPNTGELFF	TGTGCCAGCAGGGGGCCGAACACCGGGGAGCTGTTTTTT
few	TRBD1	TRBV24-1	TRBJ1-2	CATSPRDRLYDGYTF	TGTGCCACATCCCCCCGGGACAGACTATATGATGGCTACACCTTC
.	.	TRBV7-4	TRBJ2-7	CASSRRWDPGRAGNEQYF	TGTGCCAGCAGCCGAAGGTGGGACCCAGGTCGAGCTGGGAACGAGCAGTACTTC
many	TRBD1	TRBV28	TRBJ1-5	CASRPGQGRQPQHF	TGTGCCAGCAGACCCGGACAGGGGCGTCAGCCCCAGCATTTT
many	.	TRBV2	TRBJ2-1	CASSPYQSNEQFF	TGTGCCAGCAGTCCCTACCAGTCCAATGAGCAGTTCTTC
.	.	TRBV19	TRBJ1-1	CASSPGSAGYTEAFF	TGTGCCAGTAGCCCCGGATCGGCAGGATACACTGAAGCTTTCTTT
many	TRBD1	TRBV5-8	TRBJ1-3	CVSSMDRNGNTIYF	TGTGTCAGCAGCATGGACAGGAATGGAAACACCATATATTTT
.	.	TRBV7-3	TRBJ2-1	CASSLDYSGEQFF	TGTGCCAGCAGCTTAGACTATTCCGGAGAGCAGTTCTTC